The present T cell receptor (beta chain) was sequenced within a study of control samples from healthy donors and cancer patients. Produced via immunoSEQ multiplex PCR; TCRdb's table is partial and in-frame only. In the table there are roughly 120,000 clones, more than 85% of which are singletons. This CDR3 contains 14 residues. V was clipped by 5 bases and J by 7 bases, with 16 bases between them. Germline V gives CDR1 SGHTA, CDR2 FQGNSA. The rearrangement links TRBV7-2 to TRBJ2-3; D possibly corresponds to TRBD1 (6 bases). Material: blood. The clonotype was recovered from a woman between 50 and 59 years old in good health. The CDR3 loop reads CASSPPRDIYTQYF. The DNA of the CDR3 is TGTGCCAGCAGCCCACCCCGGGACATCTATACGCAGTATTTT.